The clone carrying this TCR beta chain has ten or more counts. The antigen is undetermined. This sample is part of a study of T cell repertoires in cytomegalovirus infection. Study background: Well-studied HLA-B-restricted CMV epitopes were used in the study alongside recently identified HLA-C-restricted ones. Public TCR beta signatures provided an indication of both CMV infection and a matching HLA type.

Germline V gives CDR1 SGHTA, CDR2 FQGNSA. Trimming removed 4 bases from V and 0 bases from J, with 9 bases in between. CDR3 length: 14 amino acids. TCRdb itself ran the reads through MiXCR, one entry per CDR3 protein. This sample has around 360,000 distinct CDR3 sequences, with around a third found just once. Sequencing used cultured PBMCs, obtained from culture after CMV antigen stimulation. The sequence came from a human donor in good health (CMV status not recorded). Some clones in this sample may be carry-over from other donors' samples. V usage is TRBV7-2 and J usage is TRBJ2-5; tentative D call: TRBD2 (5 bases). The chain's CDR3 is CASSSTGYQETQYF. Here the CDR3 DNA reads TGTGCCAGCAGCTCAACGGGGTACCAAGAGACCCAGTACTTC.